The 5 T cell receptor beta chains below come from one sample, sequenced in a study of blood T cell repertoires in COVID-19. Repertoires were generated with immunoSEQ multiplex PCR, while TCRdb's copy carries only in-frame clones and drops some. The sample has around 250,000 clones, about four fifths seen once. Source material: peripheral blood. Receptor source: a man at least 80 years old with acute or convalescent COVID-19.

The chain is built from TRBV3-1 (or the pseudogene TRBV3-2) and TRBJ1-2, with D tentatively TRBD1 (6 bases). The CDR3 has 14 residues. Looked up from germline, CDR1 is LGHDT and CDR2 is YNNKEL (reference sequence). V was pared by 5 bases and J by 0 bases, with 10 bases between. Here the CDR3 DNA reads TGTGCCAGCAGCACAGGGTCCCCTAACTATGGCTACACCTTC. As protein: CASSTGSPNYGYTF.

As DNA, the CDR3 is TGCGCCAGCAGCCAATACGGGAGGAGGGTCACCGGGGAGCTGTTTTTT. It encodes CASSQYGRRVTGELFF. The chain links TRBV4-1 to TRBJ2-2; 7 bases agree with TRBD2. The CDR3 is made up of 16 amino acids. CDR1 and CDR2 from the germline V gene are MGHRA and YSYEKL. V dropped 2 bases and J dropped 4; count of bases not matched to a gene: 7.

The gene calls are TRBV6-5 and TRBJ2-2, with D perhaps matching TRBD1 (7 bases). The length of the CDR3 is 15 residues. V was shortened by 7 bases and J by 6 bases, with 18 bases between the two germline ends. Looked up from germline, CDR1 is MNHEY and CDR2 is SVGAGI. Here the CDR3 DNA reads TGTGCCAGCACCCAAGGCAGGGGGGTTGCCGGGGAGCTGTTTTTT. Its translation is CASTQGRGVAGELFF.

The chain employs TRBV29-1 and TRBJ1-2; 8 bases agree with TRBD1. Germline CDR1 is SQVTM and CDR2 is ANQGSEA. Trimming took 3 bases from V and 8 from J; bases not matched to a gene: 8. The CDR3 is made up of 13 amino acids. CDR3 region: CSVDMLRGRGYTF. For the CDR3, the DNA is TGCAGCGTTGATATGCTCAGGGGGCGCGGCTACACCTTC.

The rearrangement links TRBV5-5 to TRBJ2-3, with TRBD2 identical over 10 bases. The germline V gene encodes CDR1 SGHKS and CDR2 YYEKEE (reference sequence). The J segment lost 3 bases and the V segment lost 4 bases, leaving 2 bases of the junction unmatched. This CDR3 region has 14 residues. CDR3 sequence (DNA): TGTGCCAGCAGCCGGACTAGCGGAACAGATACGCAGTATTTT. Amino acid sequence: CASSRTSGTDTQYF.